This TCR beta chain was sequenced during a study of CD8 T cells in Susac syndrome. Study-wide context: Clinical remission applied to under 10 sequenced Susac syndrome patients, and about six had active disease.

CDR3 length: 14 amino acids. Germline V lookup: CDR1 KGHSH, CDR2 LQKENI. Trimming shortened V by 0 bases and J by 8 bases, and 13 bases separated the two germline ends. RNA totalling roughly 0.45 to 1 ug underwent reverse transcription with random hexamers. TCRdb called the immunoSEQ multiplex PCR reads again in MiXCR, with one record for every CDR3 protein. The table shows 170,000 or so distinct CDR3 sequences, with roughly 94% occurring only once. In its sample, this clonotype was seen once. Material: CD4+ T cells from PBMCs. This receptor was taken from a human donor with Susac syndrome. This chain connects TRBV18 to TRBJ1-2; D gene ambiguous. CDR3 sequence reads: CASSPPRGVGGYTF. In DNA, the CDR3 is TGTGCCAGCTCACCACCGAGAGGCGTTGGCGGCTACACCTTC. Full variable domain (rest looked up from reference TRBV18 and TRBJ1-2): NAGVMQNPRHLVRRRGQEARLRCSPMKGHSHVYWYRQLPEEGLKFMVYLQKENIIDESGMPKERFSAEFPKEGPSILRIQQVVRGDSAAYFCASSPPRGVGGYTFGSGTRLTVV.